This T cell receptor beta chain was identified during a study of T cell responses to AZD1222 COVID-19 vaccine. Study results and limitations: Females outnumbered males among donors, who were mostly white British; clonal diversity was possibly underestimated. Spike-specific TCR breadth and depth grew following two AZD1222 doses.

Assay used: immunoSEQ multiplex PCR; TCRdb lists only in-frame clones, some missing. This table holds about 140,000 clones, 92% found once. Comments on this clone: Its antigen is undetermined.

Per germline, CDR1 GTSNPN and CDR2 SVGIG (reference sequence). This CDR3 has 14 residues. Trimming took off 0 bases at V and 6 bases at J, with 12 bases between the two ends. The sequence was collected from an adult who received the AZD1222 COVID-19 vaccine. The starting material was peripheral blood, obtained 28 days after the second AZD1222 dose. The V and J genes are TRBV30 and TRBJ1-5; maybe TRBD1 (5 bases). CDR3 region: CAWSVLSGGQPQHF. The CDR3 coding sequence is TGTGCCTGGAGTGTCCTCAGCGGGGGTCAGCCCCAGCATTTT.